The rows below give T cell receptor beta chains drawn from one sample of a study of T cell repertoires in aging, cancer and after chemotherapy. TCRdb re-called the multiplex PCR reads with MiXCR, one entry per CDR3 protein. The table includes about 10,000 distinct CDR3 sequences, 24% detected once. The material sequenced was blood. These receptors all come from a human donor in good health. The CDR3 runs from the conserved cysteine through the conserved F or W. Each record gives: J gene, V gene, D gene, clone size, CDR3 protein, CDR3 DNA. D genes are given only for firm matches. A clone size is listed for some rows: how often the clone was seen (once, few, many), or a class if it is expanded.

J: TRBJ2-7; V: TRBV4-1; D: TRBD1; size: NA; CDR3: CASSQEQGYEQYF; DNA: TGTGCCAGCAGCCAAGAACAGGGGTACGAGCAGTACTTC
J: TRBJ2-3; V: TRBV27; D: TRBD2; size: NA; CDR3: CASSLWGSGGADTQYF; DNA: TGTGCCAGCAGTTTATGGGGTAGCGGGGGGGCAGATACGCAGTATTTT
J: TRBJ2-3; V: TRBV10-2; D: NA; size: NA; CDR3: CASSGDSTDTQYF; DNA: TGCGCCAGCAGTGGGGACAGCACAGATACGCAGTATTTT
J: TRBJ2-7; V: TRBV20-1; D: TRBD1; size: medium-sized; CDR3: CSARQGSPYEQYF; DNA: TGCAGTGCAAGACAGGGCTCCCCCTACGAGCAGTACTTC
J: TRBJ2-5; V: TRBV20-1; D: NA; size: few; CDR3: CSASQPLGRVETQYF; DNA: TGCAGTGCTAGCCAGCCCCTTGGCAGGGTGGAGACCCAGTACTTC
J: TRBJ1-3; V: TRBV18; D: NA; size: NA; CDR3: CASSGTAGNTIYF; DNA: TGTGCCAGCTCGGGGACGGCTGGAAACACCATATATTTT
J: TRBJ2-7; V: TRBV12-3/TRBV12-4; D: TRBD1; size: medium-sized; CDR3: CASSLGTGIYEQYF; DNA: TGTGCCAGCAGTTTAGGGACAGGGATATACGAGCAGTACTTC
J: TRBJ2-5; V: TRBV28; D: NA; size: NA; CDR3: CASREAMTRTQETQYF; DNA: TGTGCCAGCAGGGAGGCGATGACCAGGACCCAAGAGACCCAGTACTTC
J: TRBJ1-1; V: TRBV19; D: NA; size: medium-sized; CDR3: CASSRWLADTEAFF; DNA: TGTGCCAGTAGTAGGTGGTTGGCCGACACTGAAGCTTTCTTT
J: TRBJ2-7; V: TRBV20-1; D: NA; size: NA; CDR3: CSASNSRSYEQYF; DNA: TGCAGTGCTAGTAACAGCCGCTCCTACGAGCAGTACTTC
J: TRBJ2-7; V: TRBV6-5; D: NA; size: medium-sized; CDR3: CASSYSRGTYEQYF; DNA: TGTGCCAGCAGTTACTCGAGGGGCACCTACGAGCAGTACTTC
J: TRBJ2-5; V: TRBV12-3/TRBV12-4; D: NA; size: NA; CDR3: CASSSGYSREETQYF; DNA: TGTGCCAGCAGCTCGGGATACTCCCGGGAAGAGACCCAGTACTTC
J: TRBJ2-1; V: TRBV5-5; D: TRBD2; size: NA; CDR3: CASSLRLAGGISYNEQFF; DNA: TGTGCCAGCAGCTTGCGGCTAGCGGGGGGCATATCCTACAATGAGCAGTTCTTC
J: TRBJ1-6; V: TRBV6-1; D: NA; size: medium-sized; CDR3: CASSETGNSPLHF; DNA: TGTGCCAGCAGTGAAACAGGGAATTCACCCCTCCACTTT
J: TRBJ2-2; V: TRBV7-9; D: NA; size: medium-sized; CDR3: CASSISYTGELFF; DNA: TGTGCCAGCAGCATCTCCTACACCGGGGAGCTGTTTTTT
J: TRBJ2-2; V: TRBV6-2/TRBV6-3; D: NA; size: NA; CDR3: CASSYSSPRDGTGELFF; DNA: TGTGCCAGCAGTTACTCTTCTCCCCGCGACGGCACCGGGGAGCTGTTTTTT
J: TRBJ1-2; V: TRBV12-3/TRBV12-4; D: NA; size: medium-sized; CDR3: CASSTSARYGYTF; DNA: TGTGCCAGCAGTACCAGTGCGCGCTATGGCTACACCTTC
J: TRBJ1-5; V: TRBV20-1; D: NA; size: NA; CDR3: CSARPGADQPQHF; DNA: TGCAGTGCTAGGCCAGGGGCAGATCAGCCCCAGCATTTT
J: TRBJ1-2; V: TRBV7-6; D: NA; size: medium-sized; CDR3: CASSPYRGSYTF; DNA: TGTGCCAGCAGCCCTTACCGGGGAAGCTACACCTTC
J: TRBJ1-4; V: TRBV12-3/TRBV12-4; D: NA; size: medium-sized; CDR3: CASSINRDTLGILFF; DNA: TGTGCCAGCAGCATAAACCGGGACACACTCGGCATACTGTTTTTT
J: TRBJ2-7; V: TRBV7-6; D: NA; size: medium-sized; CDR3: CASSIGPNYEQYF; DNA: TGTGCCAGCAGCATAGGACCTAACTACGAGCAGTACTTC
J: TRBJ1-2; V: TRBV11-2; D: NA; size: few; CDR3: CASSLTNGYTF; DNA: TGTGCCAGCAGCTTAACGAATGGCTACACCTTC
J: TRBJ1-2; V: TRBV28; D: NA; size: few; CDR3: CASSPTDYGYTF; DNA: TGTGCCAGCAGTCCGACAGACTATGGCTACACCTTC
J: TRBJ1-2; V: TRBV29-1; D: TRBD1; size: medium-sized; CDR3: CSVGIRPGQGGSSYGYTF; DNA: TGCAGCGTTGGCATCCGACCGGGACAGGGTGGTTCTAGCTATGGCTACACCTTC
J: TRBJ1-1; V: TRBV5-6; D: NA; size: NA; CDR3: CASSFGHPLPAFF; DNA: TGTGCCAGCAGCTTTGGGCATCCCCTTCCGGCTTTCTTT
J: TRBJ1-5; V: TRBV27; D: NA; size: few; CDR3: CASSLSGSGNQPQHF; DNA: TGTGCCAGCAGTTTATCGGGTTCGGGCAATCAGCCCCAGCATTTT
J: TRBJ2-3; V: TRBV20-1; D: NA; size: few; CDR3: CSAPRTDTQYF; DNA: TGCAGTGCGCCACGCACAGATACGCAGTATTTT
J: TRBJ2-7; V: TRBV6-4; D: NA; size: few; CDR3: CANTCRGRGIGYEQYF; DNA: TGTGCCAACACCTGTAGGGGTAGAGGGATCGGCTACGAGCAGTACTTC
J: TRBJ2-1; V: TRBV4-2; D: TRBD2; size: few; CDR3: CASSQDMGGGYNEQFF; DNA: TGTGCCAGCAGCCAAGATATGGGGGGGGGATACAATGAGCAGTTCTTC
J: TRBJ1-1; V: TRBV4-3; D: TRBD1; size: few; CDR3: CASSPRQGLNTEAFF; DNA: TGCGCCAGCAGCCCTAGACAGGGATTGAACACTGAAGCTTTCTTT
J: TRBJ2-5; V: TRBV28; D: TRBD2; size: NA; CDR3: CASSWGRGARQETQYF; DNA: TGTGCCAGCAGTTGGGGGCGGGGGGCGCGCCAAGAGACCCAGTACTTC
J: TRBJ2-1; V: TRBV4-1; D: TRBD1; size: NA; CDR3: CASSQGTALNEQFF; DNA: TGCGCCAGCAGCCAGGGGACAGCGCTAAATGAGCAGTTCTTC
J: TRBJ1-1; V: TRBV29-1; D: TRBD1; size: medium-sized; CDR3: CSAYRGHTEAFF; DNA: TGCAGCGCCTACAGGGGGCACACTGAAGCTTTCTTT
J: TRBJ1-4; V: TRBV30; D: NA; size: medium-sized; CDR3: CAWSEKEKLFF; DNA: TGTGCCTGGAGCGAGAAGGAAAAACTGTTTTTT
J: TRBJ2-7; V: TRBV2; D: TRBD1; size: NA; CDR3: CASRRPGQTYEQYF; DNA: TGTGCCAGCAGAAGACCGGGACAGACCTACGAGCAGTACTTC
J: TRBJ1-6; V: TRBV20-1; D: NA; size: few; CDR3: CSARGTGRSNSPLHF; DNA: TGCAGTGCTAGAGGTACAGGACGTTCTAATTCACCCCTCCACTTT
J: TRBJ2-7; V: TRBV6-1; D: NA; size: few; CDR3: CASSGSFRRVSYEQYF; DNA: TGTGCCAGCAGTGGGTCCTTCAGGCGGGTGAGTTACGAGCAGTACTTC
J: TRBJ1-1; V: TRBV20-1; D: NA; size: NA; CDR3: CSARDPGTYEAFF; DNA: TGCAGTGCTAGAGATCCGGGGACGTATGAAGCTTTCTTT